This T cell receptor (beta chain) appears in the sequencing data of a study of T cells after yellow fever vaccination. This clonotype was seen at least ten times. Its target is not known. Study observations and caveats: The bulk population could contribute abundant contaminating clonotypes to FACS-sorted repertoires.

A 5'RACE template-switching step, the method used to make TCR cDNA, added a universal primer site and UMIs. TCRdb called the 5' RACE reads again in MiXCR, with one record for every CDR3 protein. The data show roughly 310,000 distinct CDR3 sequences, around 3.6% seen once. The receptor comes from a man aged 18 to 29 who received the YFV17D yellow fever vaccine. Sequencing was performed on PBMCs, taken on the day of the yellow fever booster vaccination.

The CDR3 spells CASSQDTSGGEETQYF. CDR3 bases: TGCGCCAGCAGCCAAGATACGAGCGGGGGGGAAGAGACCCAGTACTTC. This rearrangement joins TRBV4-3 to TRBJ2-5; 10 bases align to TRBD2. CDR3 size: 16 residues. J lost 3 bases, V lost 0 bases, and 4 bases had no gene match. In germline, CDR1 is LGHNA, CDR2 YSLEER.